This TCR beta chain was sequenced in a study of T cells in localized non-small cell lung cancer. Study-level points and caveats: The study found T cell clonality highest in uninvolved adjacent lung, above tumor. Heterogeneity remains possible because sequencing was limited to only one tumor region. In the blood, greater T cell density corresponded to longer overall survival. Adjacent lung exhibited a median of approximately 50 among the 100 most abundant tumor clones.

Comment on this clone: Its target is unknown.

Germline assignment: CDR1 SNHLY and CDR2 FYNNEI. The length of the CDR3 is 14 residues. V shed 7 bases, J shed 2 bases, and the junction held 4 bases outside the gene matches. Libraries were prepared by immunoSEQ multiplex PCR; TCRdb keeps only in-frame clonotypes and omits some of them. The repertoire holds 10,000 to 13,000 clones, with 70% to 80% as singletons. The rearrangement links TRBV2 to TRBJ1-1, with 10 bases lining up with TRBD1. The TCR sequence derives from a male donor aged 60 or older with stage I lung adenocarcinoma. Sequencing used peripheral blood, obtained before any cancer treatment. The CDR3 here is CASTDRGRNTEAFF. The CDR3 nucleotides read TGTGCCAGCACCGACAGGGGGCGAAACACTGAAGCTTTCTTT.